The 28 T cell receptor beta chains below were found in one sample sequenced in a study of beta chain features in type 1 diabetes. The study, taken as a whole, reports: Among patients with Type 1 diabetes, TCRB CDR3s were moderately but significantly shorter in every one of the four CD4+ subsets.

The whole isolated RNA underwent reverse transcription, so sequencing captured expressed TCRB transcripts. The data were produced by immunoSEQ multiplex PCR, yet TCRdb's version contains in-frame clones alone and is incomplete. The table has about 370,000 clones, over 8.5% seen once. No antigen is known for these receptors. Input material: central memory CD4+ T cells from blood. Receptors originate from a young man with type 1 diabetes.

The sample holds a few counts of this clone. J is TRBJ2-7 and V is TRBV7-2; 10 bases agree with TRBD2. The CDR3 is 14 amino acids. J lost 7 bases, V lost 5 bases, and 8 bases had no gene match. CDR1 is SGHTA and CDR2 is FQGNSA in the germline V gene. CDR3 bases: TGTGCCAGCAGCCCCCCGGGACTAGCGTGGGAGCAGTACTTC. This gives the protein CASSPPGLAWEQYF.

The table lists this clone with a few counts. The DNA for the CDR3 is TGTGCCAGCTCCAACGGGGCCAATCAGCCCCAGCATTTT. It encodes CASSNGANQPQHF. The chain couples TRBV27 to TRBJ1-5, with TRBD1 as a possible D gene (5 bases). CDR3 size: 13 residues. V was trimmed by 8 bases and J by 3 bases, leaving 11 bases between them. Germline V gives CDR1 MNHEY, CDR2 SMNVEV (reference sequence).

This clone was detected only a few times. The chain couples TRBV29-1 to TRBJ1-1; D is unclear. V lost 6 bases and J lost 8, with 10 bases in between. The CDR3 covers 10 residues. In germline, CDR1 is SQVTM, CDR2 ANQGSEA. CDR3 amino acids: CSVHRIEAFF. The CDR3, as DNA: TGCAGCGTCCACCGGATCGAAGCTTTCTTT. The full variable domain, its missing parts supplied by reference TRBV29-1 and TRBJ1-1, is SAVISQKPSRDICQRGTSLTIQCQVDSQVTMMFWYRQQPGQSLTLIATANQGSEATYESGFVIDKFPISRPNLTFSTLTVSNMSPEDSSIYLCSVHRIEAFFGQGTRLTVV.

V and J are TRBV6-5 and TRBJ1-4, with no clear D. This CDR3 has 14 residues. Germline V CDR1 and CDR2: MNHEY, SVGAGI. The V end lost 5 bases, the J end lost 4 bases, and 11 bases lay between the germline ends. In nucleotides, the CDR3 is TGTGCCAGCAGTCGGACGGGAGATAATGAAAAACTGTTTTTT. It specifies CASSRTGDNEKLFF.

This chain links TRBV6-6 with TRBJ2-1; perhaps TRBD2 as D (6 bases). Germline V gene lookup returns CDR1 MNHNY and CDR2 SVGAGI (reference sequence). Trimming left V 1 base short and J 9 bases short, with 13 bases between. The CDR3 consists of 14 residues. The CDR3 DNA is TGTGCCAGCAGTTACTTGCAGGAGGGGCGTGAGCAGTTCTTC. Translation: CASSYLQEGREQFF.

The V gene is TRBV29-1, the J gene TRBJ2-2; D ambiguous. The CDR3 consists of 14 residues. The germline V gene encodes CDR1 SQVTM and CDR2 ANQGSEA. V was shortened by 7 bases and J by 5 bases, with 17 bases between the two germline ends. The CDR3: CSAELSPLTGELFF. CDR3 nucleotides: TGCAGCGCAGAACTCAGTCCCCTTACCGGGGAGCTGTTTTTT.

This clone has a handful of counts. The chain joins TRBV4-3 to TRBJ1-2; D unresolved. Per the germline V gene, CDR1 is LGHNA and CDR2 is YSLEER. V shed 0 bases and J shed 4 bases, with 12 bases lying between them. The CDR3 is made up of 15 amino acids. The CDR3 loop reads CASSQDRGSIYGYTF. The CDR3 DNA sequence: TGCGCCAGCAGCCAAGACAGAGGGTCTATCTATGGCTACACCTTC.

This clone was detected many times. The rearrangement links TRBV10-3 to TRBJ2-5; no clear D gene. CDR3 length: 11 amino acids. V lost 4 bases, J lost 5 bases, and 5 bases lay in between. Germline assignment: CDR1 ENHRY and CDR2 SYGVKD. The CDR3, as DNA: TGTGCCATCAGTGCTGGGGAGACCCAGTACTTC. The encoded protein is CAISAGETQYF.

The rearrangement uses TRBV6-5 and TRBJ1-1; D uncertain. Trimming pared 10 bases from V and 3 bases from J, leaving 15 bases between. Looked up from germline, CDR1 is MNHEY and CDR2 is SVGAGI. This CDR3 region has 13 residues. For the CDR3, the DNA is TGTGCCATCCGAGATTACACGGACACTGAAGCTTTCTTT. Amino acids: CAIRDYTDTEAFF.

The chain recombines TRBV7-3 with TRBJ1-5; TRBD1 is a possible D gene (5 bases). V was trimmed by 2 bases and J by 3 bases, leaving 14 bases between them. The CDR3 runs to 16 residues. CDR1 is SGHTA, CDR2 FQGTGA, per germline. The CDR3 sequence: CASSLGGGAFNQPQHF. The CDR3 region has the DNA TGTGCCAGCAGCTTAGGAGGAGGGGCCTTCAATCAGCCCCAGCATTTT.

This clone was detected only a few times. This chain connects TRBV2 to TRBJ2-7; TRBD1 might be the D (6 bases). The CDR3 runs 13 residues. Germline V gives CDR1 SNHLY, CDR2 FYNNEI. V was shortened by 0 bases and J by 10 bases, with 13 bases between the two germline ends. The CDR3 region has the DNA TGTGCCAGCAGTGAAGCGCAGAGGGGGAGACAGTACTTC. Its translation is CASSEAQRGRQYF.

About this clone: Relative to the germline gene, one junction end is altered; a read error may explain this. V is TRBV7-2 and J is TRBJ2-3; D unclear. Germline V gene sequence: CDR1 SGHTA, CDR2 FQGNSA. The CDR3 consists of 14 residues. CDR3 residues: CASSQMGSRDTQYF. The CDR3 coding sequence is TGTGCCAGCAGCCAAATGGGTAGCAGAGATACGCAGTATTTT.

This clone was recorded a few times. J is TRBJ2-2 and V is TRBV7-9; D could derive from TRBD1 or TRBD2 (6 bases each). V lost 3 bases and J lost 4, with 15 bases in between. Germline V gene lookup returns CDR1 SEHNR and CDR2 FQNEAQ (reference sequence). The CDR3 runs 16 residues. This CDR3 is CASSFPGATTTGELFF. For the CDR3, the DNA is TGTGCCAGCAGCTTCCCGGGGGCCACTACCACCGGGGAGCTGTTTTTT.

This clone was observed a handful of times. The J gene is TRBJ1-5, the V gene TRBV7-2, with a weak D call TRBD1 (5 bases). The V and J ends lost 2 bases and 9 bases respectively, with 11 bases between them. The germline V gene has CDR1 SGHTA and CDR2 FQGNSA. This CDR3 contains 13 residues. In DNA, the CDR3 is TGTGCCAGCAGCTTACATAACGGGACGCCCCAGCATTTT. Its protein is CASSLHNGTPQHF.

This clone was found a few times. The CDR3 sequence is CASSLGSFGQGTYEQYF. In nucleotides, the CDR3 is TGTGCCAGCAGCTTGGGATCATTCGGACAGGGTACCTACGAGCAGTACTTC. The chain is built from TRBV5-4 and TRBJ2-7; TRBD1 matches 8 bases. The CDR3 sequence is 17 residues long. Germline trimming cut 0 bases from V and 2 bases from J; bases unmatched to any gene: 10. The germline V gene encodes CDR1 SGHNT and CDR2 YYREEE (reference sequence).

This clone was picked up a small number of times. The chain uses TRBV6-6 and TRBJ1-2; 12 positions match TRBD1. Unmatched junction bases numbered 4, after V lost 0 bases and J lost 5 bases. Germline V gene lookup returns CDR1 MNHNY and CDR2 SVGAGI (reference sequence). This CDR3 region has 16 residues. The chain's CDR3 is CASSYSGQGAGYGYTF. CDR3 bases: TGTGCCAGCAGTTACTCGGGACAGGGGGCGGGGTATGGCTACACCTTC.

CDR3 DNA: TGTGCCAGTAGTATAGGAGGGGCCAGCTCCTACGAGCAGTACTTC. Protein product: CASSIGGASSYEQYF. The chain is built from TRBV19 and TRBJ2-7; D is possibly TRBD1 or TRBD2 (5 bases each). Germline CDR1 reads LNHDA; CDR2 reads SQIVND (reference sequence). V was cut by 1 base and J by 0 bases, with 10 bases left in between. This CDR3 is built from 15 residues.

This clone was recorded many times. The chain carries TRBV7-2 and TRBJ2-3; D unresolved. The germline CDR1 and CDR2 sequences are SGHTA and FQGNSA. This CDR3 region has 13 residues. The ends were cut back, 7 bases at V and 2 bases at J, with 10 bases in the middle. The CDR3 sequence: CASTWGHTDTQYF. The CDR3 nucleotides read TGTGCCAGCACGTGGGGTCACACAGATACGCAGTATTTT.

About this clone itself: It may be a read error: a sequence one base away is much more abundant. J is TRBJ2-1 and V is TRBV7-9, with D possibly TRBD2 on 6 matching bases. Trimming cost V 3 bases and J 4 bases, with 13 bases left between them. Germline V gives CDR1 SEHNR, CDR2 FQNEAQ (reference sequence). This CDR3 has 15 residues. The CDR3 sequence: CASSFASEGYNEQFF. For the CDR3, the DNA is TGTGCCAGCAGCTTCGCTAGCGAGGGATACAATGAGCAGTTCTTC.

This clone was observed a handful of times. The chain employs TRBV11-2 and TRBJ2-7; 10 bases line up with TRBD1. From germline, CDR1 is SGHAT and CDR2 FQNNGV. The CDR3 spans 14 residues. V shed 4 bases, J shed 6 bases, and the junction held 6 bases outside the gene matches. The CDR3, as DNA: TGTGCCAGCAGCTGGGGGACAGGGGTTTCCGAGCAGTACTTC. Translating gives CASSWGTGVSEQYF.

The rearrangement joins TRBV16 to TRBJ1-1; 7 bases agree with TRBD1. The germline V gene encodes CDR1 KGHSY and CDR2 FQNENV. The V segment lost 1 base and the J segment 2 bases; nucleotides outside the gene matches: 4. The CDR3 sequence is 15 residues long. The chain's CDR3 is CASSQLEGANTEAFF. CDR3 nucleotide sequence: TGTGCCAGCAGCCAATTGGAGGGGGCTAACACTGAAGCTTTCTTT.

The CDR3 region is CASSFRELGEQYF. The CDR3 DNA is TGTGCCAGCAGTTTCCGGGAGTTAGGCGAGCAGTACTTC. The chain joins TRBV27 to TRBJ2-7, with D possibly TRBD2 on 6 matching bases. This CDR3 is built from 13 residues. In germline, CDR1 is MNHEY, CDR2 SMNVEV (reference sequence). Trimming took off 3 bases at V and 6 bases at J, with 12 bases between the two ends.

The chain joins TRBV5-1 to TRBJ2-2; the match to TRBD2 covers 10 bases. Germline values: CDR1 SGHRS, CDR2 YFSETQ. This CDR3 contains 16 residues. V lost 4 bases and J lost 4; bases outside the gene matches: 7. The CDR3 DNA follows: TGCGCCAGCAGCCCCTTAGCGGGAGGCGGCACCGGGGAGCTGTTTTTT. Its protein product is CASSPLAGGGTGELFF.

There are a few counts of this clone. The CDR3 reads CASSPNPGLAASYNEQFF. DNA of the CDR3: TGCGCCAGCAGCCCAAATCCGGGACTAGCGGCTTCCTACAATGAGCAGTTCTTC. The chain carries TRBV4-3 and TRBJ2-1; 11 nucleotides align to TRBD2. The V gene's germline CDR1 is LGHNA and CDR2 YSLEER. CDR3 length equals 18 residues. V shed 4 bases, J shed 1 base, and the junction held 9 bases outside the gene matches.

V gene TRBV5-4 combines with J gene TRBJ1-1; 12 positions match TRBD1. V was clipped by 5 bases and J by 3 bases; unmatched bases: 2. CDR1 SGHNT and CDR2 YYREEE come from the germline V gene (reference sequence). CDR3 length equals 14 residues. This chain's CDR3 is CASRGTGGYTEAFF. The DNA of the CDR3 is TGTGCCAGCAGGGGGACAGGGGGCTACACTGAAGCTTTCTTT.

This clone showed up just a few times. The V gene is TRBV27, the J gene TRBJ2-6; D possibly corresponds to TRBD1 (6 bases). V lost 3 bases and J lost 4, with 10 bases in between. This CDR3 region has 15 residues. The germline V gene has CDR1 MNHEY and CDR2 SMNVEV (reference sequence). The CDR3 spells CASSFRGGGANVLTF. The CDR3 DNA follows: TGTGCCAGCAGTTTCCGAGGGGGAGGGGCCAACGTCCTGACTTTC.

The V and J genes are TRBV7-2 and TRBJ2-2; D unresolved. From germline, CDR1 is SGHTA and CDR2 FQGNSA. V was pared by 3 bases and J by 6 bases, with 8 bases between. The CDR3 spans 13 residues. The CDR3 DNA reads TGTGCCAGCAGCTTCAGTAGGGCCGGGGAGCTGTTTTTT. It encodes CASSFSRAGELFF.

This chain joins TRBV19 and TRBJ2-5, with D possibly called TRBD1 or TRBD2 (5 bases each). CDR3 size: 13 residues. Trimming removed 5 bases at V and 5 bases at J, with 12 bases between. Per the germline V gene, CDR1 is LNHDA and CDR2 is SQIVND (reference sequence). CDR3 nucleotides: TGTGCCAGTAGTGGGGACCTTTCGGAGACCCAGTACTTC. This gives the protein CASSGDLSETQYF.